These 29 T cell receptor beta chains were sequenced from one sample in a study of post-analysis software for immune sequencing data. Which antigens these TCRs recognize remains unknown. Study findings and constraints: About five TRBV segments were more frequent in patients than controls; TRBV5-6, TRBV5-1 and TRBV20-1 belonged to this group.

Libraries were made from TCR beta cDNA, and they carried unique molecular identifiers. TCRdb re-called the PCR reads through MiXCR, storing one row per CDR3 protein. This table holds around 200,000 distinct CDR3 sequences, over 25% found once. Sequences were obtained from blood. These receptor sequences come from a girl between 2 and 17 years old with multiple sclerosis.

This clonotype was seen more than once but under ten times. The V call is TRBV12-3 or TRBV12-4, the J call TRBJ2-3; D gene ambiguous. The CDR3 spans 14 residues. Trimming cost V 3 bases and J 6 bases, with 13 bases left between them. In DNA form, the CDR3 reads TGTGCCAGCAGTTTTTACTTGCCACCCGATACGCAGTATTTT. Translating gives CASSFYLPPDTQYF.

This clonotype has a count of ten or more. The chain is built from TRBV20-1 and TRBJ2-7; D is uncertain. Germline V gene lookup returns CDR1 DFQATT and CDR2 SNEGSKA (reference sequence). V was cut by 1 base and J by 0 bases, with 10 bases left in between. There are 14 residues in the CDR3. CDR3 sequence: CSARAPQSSYEQYF. For the CDR3, the DNA is TGCAGTGCTAGAGCCCCACAGAGCTCCTACGAGCAGTACTTC.

Of note for this clonotype: This may be a read error: a much more frequent sequence differs by one nucleotide. The genes are TRBV7-2 and TRBJ2-5; 14 bases align to TRBD2. Germline V gene data show CDR1 as SGHTA and CDR2 as FQGNSA. This CDR3 contains 17 residues. CDR3 sequence: CVSSLATSGRAQETQYF. CDR3 DNA sequence: TGTGTCAGCAGCTTAGCGACTAGCGGGAGGGCCCAAGAGACCCAGTACTTC. Together with reference TRBV7-2 and TRBJ2-5, the CDR3 gives the full variable domain: GAGVSQSPSNKVTEKGKDVELRCDPISGHTALYWYRQSLGQGLEFLIYFQGNSAPDKSGLPSDRFSAERTGGSVSTLTIQRTQQEDSAVYLCVSSLATSGRAQETQYFGPGTRLLVL.

The rearrangement joins TRBV6-1 to TRBJ1-6; 9 positions agree with TRBD1. V was pared by 2 bases and J by 11 bases, with 4 bases of the junction left unmatched. The CDR3 extends over 14 amino acids. The V gene's germline CDR1 is MNHNS and CDR2 SASEGT. CDR3 sequence: CASSEMDRGPPLHF. The CDR3 DNA reads TGTGCCAGCAGTGAAATGGACAGGGGTCCACCCCTCCACTTT.

The gene calls are TRBV4-2 and TRBJ2-1; 12 bases are a match to TRBD2. The CDR3 spans 16 residues. Unmatched junction bases numbered 7, after V lost 4 bases and J lost 6 bases. The germline CDR1 and CDR2 sequences are LGHNA and YNFKEQ. The CDR3 reads CASSPLLAGGRNEQFF. CDR3 coding DNA: TGTGCCAGCAGCCCATTACTAGCGGGGGGTCGCAATGAGCAGTTCTTC.

In its sample, this clonotype was seen a few times. V usage is TRBV30 and J usage is TRBJ2-7; 9 nucleotides agree with TRBD1. Trimming took 4 bases from V and 3 from J; bases not matched to a gene: 7. CDR1 and CDR2 from the germline V gene are GTSNPN and SVGIG (reference sequence). CDR3 size: 14 residues. CDR3 nucleotide sequence: TGTGCCTGGAATCGAGGACAGGGGAACTACGAGCAGTACTTC. Its translation: CAWNRGQGNYEQYF.

This clonotype was seen more than once but under ten times. V usage is TRBV13 and J usage is TRBJ1-2, with D hard to call. The CDR3 has 10 residues. Germline-derived CDR1 and CDR2 are PRHDT and FYEKMQ (reference sequence). V lost 5 bases to trimming and J lost 12 bases, with 10 bases between them. In nucleotides, the CDR3 is TGTGCCAGCAGCGCCACACCCAACACCTTC. It codes for CASSATPNTF.

This clonotype was recorded many times. The chain links TRBV28 to TRBJ2-3, with 7 bases identical to TRBD2. J was trimmed by 2 bases and V by 10 bases; bases with no gene match: 12. Germline V gene sequence: CDR1 MDHEN, CDR2 SYDVKM. CDR3 size: 15 residues. DNA for the CDR3: TGTGCCACCCGACGGGCGGGAGCGGACACAGATACGCAGTATTTT. Amino acids: CATRRAGADTDTQYF. Filled out from reference TRBV28 and TRBJ2-3, the complete variable domain reads DVKVTQSSRYLVKRTGEKVFLECVQDMDHENMFWYRQDPGLGLRLIYFSYDVKMKEKGDIPEGYSVSREKKERFSLILESASTNQTSMYLCATRRAGADTDTQYFGPGTRLTVL.

To note about this clonotype: Possible read error: a much larger clone is one base away. This sequence joins TRBV2 and TRBJ2-1; D is undetermined. The CDR3 runs 13 residues. Per the germline V gene, CDR1 is SNHLY and CDR2 is FYNNEI. Between the trimmed V and J ends, which lost 1 base and 10 bases, there was a span of 11 bases. CDR3 protein: CASSEDDTYEQFF. CDR3 nucleotide sequence: TGTGCCAGCAGTGAAGACGACACCTACGAGCAGTTCTTC.

Notes on this clonotype: Given a much more abundant clone one base away, this may be a read error. The chain combines TRBV11-1 with TRBJ2-5; 8 bases line up with TRBD1. Germline CDR1 and CDR2: SGHAT and FQDESV (reference sequence). This CDR3 is 15 amino acids long. Losses at the gene ends were 6 bases for V and 11 bases for J; bases not matched to a gene: 17. Here the CDR3 reads CASSSDRGVYNEQYF. DNA of the CDR3: TGTGCCAGCAGTTCCGACAGGGGCGTCTACAATGAGCAGTACTTC.

J is TRBJ1-2 and V is TRBV20-1; D gene unclear. V was pared by 3 bases and J by 0 bases, with 5 bases between. Germline V gives CDR1 DFQATT, CDR2 SNEGSKA (reference sequence). CDR3 length equals 12 residues. CDR3 sequence (DNA): TGCAGTGCTAGTCATGCTAACTATGGCTACACCTTC. This sequence encodes CSASHANYGYTF.

Comment on this clonotype: A junction boundary mismatches the germline segment, possibly from a read error. This chain uses TRBV2 with TRBJ2-5; 10 bases fit TRBD1. The germline gives CDR1 SNHLY, CDR2 FYNNEI. This CDR3 is 17 amino acids long. CDR3 in DNA: TGTGCCAGCGGTGAAGGACGCCGGACAGGGGGGCAAGAGACCCAGTACTTC. Protein product: CASGEGRRTGGQETQYF.

This clonotype has just a few counts. The V call is TRBV7-9, the J call TRBJ1-6; 9 bases map to TRBD1. V gave up 4 bases and J gave up 1 base; unmatched junction bases: 5. Germline assignment: CDR1 SEHNR and CDR2 FQNEAQ (reference sequence). CDR3 length: 17 residues. The CDR3 DNA sequence: TGTGCCAGCAGCTCGAGTGACAGGGGGTCCTATAATTCACCCCTCCACTTT. It codes for CASSSSDRGSYNSPLHF.

This clonotype was observed many times. The chain carries TRBV28 and TRBJ2-5, with 9 bases fitting TRBD1. V gave up 6 bases and J gave up 11 bases; unmatched junction bases: 13. This CDR3 comprises 14 residues. Germline V CDR1 and CDR2: MDHEN, SYDVKM. CDR3 in amino acids: CASSTTGGTREQYF. The DNA of the CDR3 is TGTGCCAGCAGCACGACAGGGGGAACGAGAGAGCAGTACTTC. Filled out from reference TRBV28 and TRBJ2-5, the complete variable domain reads DVKVTQSSRYLVKRTGEKVFLECVQDMDHENMFWYRQDPGLGLRLIYFSYDVKMKEKGDIPEGYSVSREKKERFSLILESASTNQTSMYLCASSTTGGTREQYFGPGTRLLVL.

This clonotype was detected many times. The chain joins TRBV7-2 to TRBJ2-1; 10 bases agree with TRBD2. The V gene's germline CDR1 is SGHTA and CDR2 FQGNSA. Trimming at V came to 5 bases and at J to 6 bases, leaving 4 bases not matched to a gene. The length of the CDR3 is 14 residues. The CDR3 region is CASSAGLATNEQFF. Here the CDR3 DNA reads TGTGCCAGCAGCGCGGGACTAGCGACCAATGAGCAGTTCTTC.

Comments on this clonotype: Here the CDR3 omits its conserved ending phenylalanine or tryptophan, so a read error is the likely source. The chain joins TRBV5-1 to TRBJ1-1; unclear D gene. Germline V gene sequence: CDR1 SGHRS, CDR2 YFSETQ. V lost 8 bases and J 1 base, leaving 9 bases between the germline ends. The CDR3 loop spans 12 amino acids. This chain's CDR3 is CASRVGNTEAFC. The CDR3 DNA reads as TGCGCCAGTCGGGTGGGGAACACTGAAGCTTTCTGT.

This clonotype occurred many times. CDR3 sequence reads: CASSLEAGGPHEQYF. CDR3 sequence (DNA): TGTGCCAGCAGTTTAGAAGCGGGAGGGCCGCACGAGCAGTACTTC. This chain uses TRBV12-3 or TRBV12-4 with TRBJ2-7; 10 bases map to TRBD2. This CDR3 contains 15 residues. Germline trimming cut 1 base from V and 5 bases from J; bases unmatched to any gene: 5.

This clonotype was found many times. V is TRBV29-1 and J is TRBJ1-1; no reliable D call. The CDR3 consists of 12 residues. In germline, CDR1 is SQVTM, CDR2 ANQGSEA. Deletions cut 4 bases from V and 3 bases from J, with 9 bases between. CDR3 loop: CSVGNLDTEAFF. The CDR3 coding sequence is TGCAGCGTTGGTAATCTGGACACTGAAGCTTTCTTT.

This clonotype was observed at least ten times. This chain uses TRBV4-2 with TRBJ2-1, with 11 nucleotides matching TRBD2. With 0 bases clipped from V and 8 bases from J, the junction kept 6 bases outside the gene matches. The CDR3 contains 16 residues. CDR1 and CDR2 (germline): LGHNA, YNFKEQ. The CDR3 DNA reads as TGTGCCAGCAGCCAAGAACTAGCGGGAGAATGGCATGAGCAGTTCTTC. As protein: CASSQELAGEWHEQFF.

As regards this clonotype: This may come from a read error, since a much larger clone is one base off. The chain has TRBV4-1 and TRBJ2-7; D uncertain. This CDR3 comprises 14 residues. Germline lookup yields CDR1 MGHRA and CDR2 YSYEKL. Trimming took 1 base from V and 3 from J, leaving 10 bases between them. In DNA, the CDR3 is TGCGCCAGCAGCCAAGGGGGAACCTGCTACGAGCAGTACTTC. Residues: CASSQGGTCYEQYF.

This clonotype was detected ten times or more. The chain employs TRBV6-6 and TRBJ2-1, with 10 bases identical to TRBD1. After removal of 6 bases from V and 6 bases from J, the junction contained 5 bases not matched to a gene. From germline, CDR1 is MNHNY and CDR2 SVGAGI (reference sequence). The CDR3 is made up of 14 amino acids. CDR3 region: CASSGTGVGNEQFF. For the CDR3, the DNA is TGTGCCAGCAGCGGGACAGGGGTTGGCAATGAGCAGTTCTTC.

This clonotype occurred a few times. The V and J genes are TRBV14 and TRBJ1-2; TRBD1 might be the D (5 bases). The V end was cut by 1 base, the J end by 4 bases, with 22 bases between. The CDR3 is 18 amino acids. The germline V gene has CDR1 SGHDN and CDR2 FVKESK. In DNA form, the CDR3 reads TGTGCCAGCAGCCAAGCCCGGCTAGGGAGCGGGACTGGCTATGGCTACACCTTC. This encodes CASSQARLGSGTGYGYTF.

The J gene is TRBJ1-2, the V gene TRBV30; 7 positions agree with TRBD1. This CDR3 is built from 17 residues. V lost 5 bases and J lost 0; bases outside the gene matches: 15. In germline, CDR1 is GTSNPN, CDR2 SVGIG (reference sequence). The CDR3 bases are TGTGCCTGGGCCGGAAACCGGGACAGACGTTCTAACTATGGCTACACCTTC. This gives the protein CAWAGNRDRRSNYGYTF.

The sample holds many counts of this clonotype. The rearrangement uses TRBV6-6 and TRBJ2-3; D remains unclear. The CDR3 is 14 residues long. CDR1 MNHNY and CDR2 SVGAGI come from the germline V gene (reference sequence). Deletions cut 5 bases from V and 1 base from J, with 10 bases between. The DNA of the CDR3 is TGTGCCAGCAGTCTACGCGAAGGCACAGATACGCAGTATTTT. Its protein is CASSLREGTDTQYF.

This clonotype was counted ten times or more. The chain combines TRBV12-3 or TRBV12-4 with TRBJ1-2; D is perhaps TRBD1 (5 bases). V dropped 6 bases and J dropped 0 bases, with 14 bases sitting between them. This CDR3 is built from 15 residues. In DNA, the CDR3 is TGTGCCAGCAGCTTAAGGTCGACAGCTAACTATGGCTACACCTTC. Its protein is CASSLRSTANYGYTF.

Turning to this clonotype: This may come from a read error, since a much larger clone is one base off. The chain couples TRBV11-2 to TRBJ2-5; D not certain. This CDR3 comprises 16 residues. The V gene lost 7 bases and the J gene lost 5 bases, with 23 bases spanning the gap. CDR1 and CDR2 from the germline V gene are SGHAT and FQNNGV. The CDR3 loop reads CASNNYRTALGETQYF. DNA for the CDR3: TGTGCCAGCAACAACTACCGGACGGCACTTGGGGAGACCCAGTACTTC.

CDR3 region: CASSTTTRGTEAFF. CDR3 bases: TGCGCCAGCAGCACGACTACTCGGGGAACTGAAGCTTTCTTT. This chain joins TRBV4-1 and TRBJ1-1; D is unresolved. V was pared by 5 bases and J by 5 bases, with 15 bases between. CDR3 length equals 14 residues. Germline V CDR1 and CDR2: MGHRA, YSYEKL.

The count of this clonotype is one. V is TRBV4-1 and J is TRBJ2-5, with TRBD1 as a possible D gene (5 bases). CDR1 and CDR2 from the germline V gene are MGHRA and YSYEKL. Between the trimmed V and J ends, which lost 0 bases and 13 bases, there was a span of 15 bases. CDR3 size: 13 residues. The CDR3 sequence: CASSQEGQGGRYF. For the CDR3, the DNA is TGCGCCAGCAGCCAAGAAGGCCAGGGCGGACGGTACTTC.

This clonotype has more than one count but fewer than ten. This sequence joins TRBV7-8 and TRBJ1-2; D perhaps matches TRBD1 (5 bases). Germline V gene lookup returns CDR1 SGHVS and CDR2 FQNEAQ. CDR3 size: 16 residues. V lost 2 bases, J lost 6 bases, and 19 bases lay in between. The CDR3 region is CASSLRGRSGVDGYTF. Written as DNA, the CDR3 is TGTGCCAGCAGCTTAAGGGGACGGTCGGGGGTAGATGGCTACACCTTC.